These T cell receptor beta chains were read from a single sample in a study of naive CD8 T cells in extremely preterm neonates. The data were produced by immunoSEQ multiplex PCR, yet TCRdb's version contains in-frame clones alone and is incomplete. This sample has 8,000 or so clones, with 95% to 98% found just once. What was sequenced was naive CD8+ T cells from cord blood. Every receptor here comes from a newborn in good health. The CDR3 runs from the conserved cysteine through the conserved F or W. A D gene is named only where the DNA matches it firmly. Clone size is shown for a subset of rows, as once, few, many or a class of expanded clone.

.	TRBD2	TRBJ2-1	TRBV11-2	CASSWGGGSSYNEQFF	TGTGCCAGCAGCTGGGGCGGGGGGAGCTCCTACAATGAGCAGTTCTTC
.	.	TRBJ1-1	TRBV5-1	CASSLVLGGDPEAFF	TGCGCCAGCAGCTTAGTCTTAGGGGGAGACCCTGAAGCTTTCTTT
.	.	TRBJ2-7	TRBV6-1	CASSEGPTKSYEQYF	TGTGCCAGCAGTGAGGGCCCCACGAAATCCTACGAGCAGTACTTC
.	.	TRBJ2-1	TRBV7-3	CASSSTAYNEQFF	TGTGCCAGCAGCTCGACTGCCTACAATGAGCAGTTCTTC
.	.	TRBJ2-7	TRBV13	CASSLGTGEQYF	TGTGCCAGCAGCTTAGGGACAGGCGAGCAGTACTTC
once	.	TRBJ1-1	TRBV6-6	CASSSTVGAFF	TGTGCCAGCAGTTCGACAGTGGGAGCTTTCTTT
.	TRBD2	TRBJ2-3	TRBV9	CASSLSGAADTQYF	TGTGCCAGCAGCCTTAGCGGGGCGGCAGATACGCAGTATTTT
.	TRBD2	TRBJ2-7	TRBV4-2	CASSQGSLAGVPNYEQYF	TGTGCCAGCAGCCAAGGCAGCCTAGCGGGGGTGCCAAACTACGAGCAGTACTTC
.	TRBD1	TRBJ1-2	TRBV5-3	CARSWQGAYGYTF	TGTGCCAGAAGCTGGCAGGGGGCCTATGGCTACACCTTC
.	TRBD1	TRBJ1-1	TRBV2	CASSPGTGVEAFF	TGTGCCAGCAGTCCCGGGACAGGGGTTGAAGCTTTCTTT
.	.	TRBJ2-5	TRBV7-9	CASSLLEETQYF	TGTGCCAGCAGCTTATTGGAGGAGACCCAGTACTTC
.	TRBD1	TRBJ2-7	TRBV7-8	CASSFSGTVSTYEQYF	TGTGCCAGCAGCTTCTCCGGGACAGTGTCCACCTACGAGCAGTACTTC
.	TRBD1	TRBJ2-7	TRBV30	CAWSAGQGVYEQYF	TGTGCCTGGAGTGCTGGACAGGGGGTTTACGAGCAGTACTTC
.	TRBD2	TRBJ2-5	TRBV6-6	CASSYAPGLAEETQYF	TGTGCCAGCAGTTACGCTCCGGGACTAGCGGAAGAGACCCAGTACTTC
.	TRBD2	TRBJ2-1	TRBV5-8	CASSPRGLAGAAYNEQFF	TGTGCCAGCAGCCCACGGGGGCTAGCGGGGGCCGCCTACAATGAGCAGTTCTTC
.	TRBD1	TRBJ2-7	TRBV10-3	CAIREGQGAYEQYF	TGTGCCATCAGGGAAGGACAGGGAGCCTACGAGCAGTACTTC
.	.	TRBJ1-5	TRBV1	CTSSQGGGGSQPQHF	TGCACCAGCAGCCAAGGCGGGGGGGGAAGCCAGCCCCAGCATTTT
.	TRBD2	TRBJ2-1	TRBV7-9	CASRQSGGARNEQFF	TGTGCCAGCAGGCAGAGCGGGGGGGCCAGAAATGAGCAGTTCTTC
once	TRBD2	TRBJ2-5	TRBV25-1	CASRLAGGPQETQYF	TGTGCCAGCAGACTAGCGGGGGGGCCGCAAGAGACCCAGTACTTC
once	TRBD1	TRBJ2-7	TRBV5-1	CASRAGTGLFYEQYF	TGCGCCAGCAGAGCCGGGACAGGGTTATTTTACGAGCAGTACTTC
.	TRBD1	TRBJ1-1	TRBV5-1	CASSSKQGLNTEAFF	TGCGCCAGCAGCTCCAAACAGGGGCTGAACACTGAAGCTTTCTTT
once	.	TRBJ2-3	TRBV30	CAWSVSSTDTQYF	TGTGCCTGGAGTGTATCTAGCACAGATACGCAGTATTTT
.	.	TRBJ2-5	TRBV2	CASSERPGVQETQYF	TGTGCCAGCAGTGAAAGGCCAGGCGTTCAAGAGACCCAGTACTTC
.	.	TRBJ1-2	TRBV19	CASSIDLAPRPGYNGYTF	TGTGCCAGTAGTATAGACTTGGCTCCCCGGCCAGGGTATAATGGCTACACCTTC
.	.	TRBJ1-6	TRBV6-4	CASRDRGSSYNSPLHF	TGTGCCAGCAGGGATAGGGGGAGCTCCTATAATTCACCCCTCCACTTT
.	TRBD1	TRBJ1-2	TRBV19	CASSLGTGGYTF	TGTGCCAGTAGTCTAGGGACAGGGGGCTACACCTTC
.	TRBD2	TRBJ2-1	TRBV27	CASRLAGNPFYNEQFF	TGTGCCAGCAGACTAGCGGGGAACCCCTTCTACAATGAGCAGTTCTTC
.	.	TRBJ2-7	TRBV7-9	CASSDPTGNYEQYF	TGTGCCAGCAGCGACCCCACAGGGAACTACGAGCAGTACTTC
.	TRBD1	TRBJ1-2	TRBV30	CAWTTGRNYGYTF	TGTGCCTGGACGACAGGGAGAAACTATGGCTACACCTTC
.	TRBD1	TRBJ2-7	TRBV10-2	CASGTGVYEQYF	TGCGCCAGCGGGACAGGGGTATACGAGCAGTACTTC
.	TRBD2	TRBJ2-3	TRBV2	CASREPSGGVLETQYF	TGTGCCAGCAGGGAACCTAGCGGGGGTGTCCTGGAGACGCAGTATTTT
.	TRBD1	TRBJ1-6	TRBV4-3	CASSPGQGNSPLHF	TGCGCCAGCAGCCCGGGACAGGGGAATTCACCCCTCCACTTT
.	TRBD1	TRBJ2-6	TRBV6-5	CASRAGGLDLTF	TGTGCCAGCAGGGCAGGGGGTCTTGACCTGACTTTC
.	TRBD1	TRBJ1-5	TRBV7-8	CASSRTGPNQPQHF	TGTGCCAGCAGCAGGACAGGACCAAATCAGCCCCAGCATTTT
.	TRBD2	TRBJ2-7	TRBV5-1	CASSLGGGDWYEQYF	TGCGCCAGCAGCTTGGGTGGGGGGGATTGGTACGAGCAGTACTTC
.	.	TRBJ1-1	TRBV5-1	CASSSGLGDTEAFF	TGCGCCAGCAGCTCGGGACTCGGGGACACTGAAGCTTTCTTT
.	TRBD1	TRBJ2-7	TRBV5-1	CASSGTGNDEQYF	TGCGCCAGCAGCGGGACAGGGAACGACGAGCAGTACTTC
.	TRBD2	TRBJ2-3	TRBV6-4	CASSSLAGGTDTQYF	TGTGCCAGCAGTTCGCTAGCGGGTGGGACAGATACGCAGTATTTT
.	.	TRBJ2-7	TRBV27	CASSSSSYEQYF	TGTGCCAGCAGTTCGTCCTCCTACGAGCAGTACTTC
.	.	TRBJ2-3	TRBV9	CASSVEGRSDTQYF	TGTGCCAGCAGCGTAGAGGGGAGGTCGGATACGCAGTATTTT
.	.	TRBJ1-1	TRBV10-1	CASSSGTSKAFF	TGCGCCAGCAGTTCCGGGACAAGCAAAGCTTTCTTT
.	.	TRBJ2-7	TRBV4-3	CASSQDLQGLTYEQYF	TGCGCCAGCAGCCAAGATTTACAGGGTTTGACCTACGAGCAGTACTTC
.	.	TRBJ2-2	TRBV2	CAPRGGANTGELFF	TGTGCCCCGAGGGGGGGGGCTAACACCGGGGAGCTGTTTTTT
.	TRBD1	TRBJ2-4	TRBV5-4	CASSPSGTGLENIQYF	TGTGCCAGCAGCCCTTCCGGGACAGGATTGGAAAACATTCAGTACTTC
.	TRBD2	TRBJ2-4	TRBV7-2	CASSPGIASGAIKNIQYF	TGTGCCAGCAGCCCAGGGATAGCTAGCGGGGCGATCAAAAACATTCAGTACTTC
.	.	TRBJ1-1	TRBV2	CASSEYNRLNTETFF	TGTGCCAGCAGTGAATATAACAGGTTAAACACTGAAACTTTCTTT
.	TRBD1	TRBJ2-7	TRBV6-5	CASRTGAPLEEQYF	TGTGCCAGCAGGACAGGGGCTCCCTTGGAGGAGCAGTACTTC
.	.	TRBJ2-3	TRBV5-4	CASSSGQNTDTQYF	TGTGCCAGCAGCTCGGGACAAAACACAGATACGCAGTATTTT
.	TRBD2	TRBJ2-7	TRBV7-9	CASSFAGGPNEQYF	TGTGCCAGCAGCTTCGCGGGGGGGCCGAACGAGCAGTACTTC
once	TRBD2	TRBJ2-5	TRBV13	CASSRLTSGGYETQYF	TGTGCCAGCAGCAGATTGACTAGCGGGGGGTACGAGACCCAGTACTTC
.	TRBD2	TRBJ2-7	TRBV4-2	CASSLNRGAYEQYF	TGTGCCAGCAGCCTTAATCGGGGGGCCTACGAGCAGTACTTC
.	TRBD1	TRBJ2-7	TRBV27	CASSPTGAPRGEQYF	TGTGCCAGCAGCCCAACAGGGGCCCCACGCGGCGAGCAGTACTTC
.	.	TRBJ2-2	TRBV4-1	CASSQDRTSGELFF	TGCGCCAGCAGCCAAGATAGAACGTCCGGGGAGCTGTTTTTT
.	.	TRBJ2-3	TRBV4-1	CASSQATDTQYF	TGCGCCAGCAGCCAGGCCACAGATACGCAGTATTTT